The 20 T cell receptor beta chains given below trace back to one sample, sequenced in a study of T cell repertoires in cytomegalovirus infection (dated by TCRdb to about 2019). Reads for this sample came from an Illumina HiSeq 1500. TCRdb reprocessing: public reads trimmed at Q25 with fastp, clones called with MiXCR, in-frame beta chains kept. Rows merge per CDR3 protein into single entries with the most common DNA and genes. The sample has roughly 340,000 distinct CDR3 sequences on record, 25% to 30% of them singletons. Around 20% of the sample goes to the ten largest clones. Reading the label with the study, this specimen's treatment or condition is: in vitro stimulation with specific CMV peptide epitopes to enrich CMV-specific T cells. Antigens of these TCRs are unknown. Source: cultured PBMCs, taken from culture after CMV antigen stimulation. The receptor source for this set is a human donor in good health (CMV status not recorded). Some clones in this sample may be carry-over from other donors' samples.

In its sample, this clonotype was seen a few times. The chain combines TRBV20-1 with TRBJ2-4, with TRBD1 identical over 11 bases. With V trimmed by 6 bases and J by 7 bases, 11 bases remained unmatched. The CDR3 is 15 amino acids. CDR1 DFQATT and CDR2 SNEGSKA come from the germline V gene (reference sequence). The CDR3 sequence is CSATRDRGKGNIQYF. The CDR3 region has the DNA TGCAGTGCCACGAGGGACAGGGGGAAGGGTAACATTCAGTACTTC.

The rearrangement links TRBV3-1 to TRBJ1-1; 9 bases fit TRBD1. J gave up 5 bases and V 4 bases, and 8 bases lay outside the gene matches. The germline V gene has CDR1 LGHDT and CDR2 YNNKEL (reference sequence). This CDR3 has 15 amino acids. CDR3 amino acids: CASSPAYRGQTEAFF. The CDR3 bases are TGTGCCAGCAGCCCAGCATACAGGGGGCAAACTGAAGCTTTCTTT.

This clonotype occurred a few times. This chain uses TRBV12-3 or TRBV12-4 with TRBJ1-4, with unresolved D. V was pared by 3 bases and J by 3 bases, with 8 bases between. This CDR3 region has 14 residues. The CDR3 spells CASSFLASNEKLFF. The CDR3 DNA reads as TGTGCCAGCAGTTTCCTAGCCTCTAATGAAAAACTGTTTTTT.

The chain joins TRBV27 to TRBJ2-7; D uncertain. The CDR3 covers 15 residues. Germline-derived CDR1 and CDR2 are MNHEY and SMNVEV (reference sequence). Trimming cost V 4 bases and J 0 bases, with 13 bases left between them. Here the CDR3 DNA reads TGTGCCAGCAGTTCTCCGACACGAAGCTCCTACGAGCAGTACTTC. It is translated as CASSSPTRSSYEQYF.

This clonotype was seen repeatedly, ten times or more. This rearrangement joins TRBV6-1 to TRBJ1-6; the D gene is possibly TRBD1 (5 bases). There are 14 residues in the CDR3. The germline gives CDR1 MNHNS, CDR2 SASEGT. The germline V and J ends were trimmed by 6 bases and 4 bases, with 10 bases remaining between them. The DNA for the CDR3 is TGTGCCAGCAGCACAGGTGCTTATAATTCACCCCTCCACTTT. Translated, it gives CASSTGAYNSPLHF.

The sample holds a few counts of this clonotype. The genes are TRBV27 and TRBJ2-7; 9 bases line up with TRBD1. The CDR3 length is 16 residues. Germline CDR1 MNHEY, CDR2 SMNVEV (reference sequence). J was trimmed by 2 bases and V by 3 bases; bases with no gene match: 8. In nucleotides, the CDR3 is TGTGCCAGCAGTTTCAATACGAACAGGGGGCCCTACGAGCAGTACTTC. It codes for CASSFNTNRGPYEQYF.

V is TRBV19 and J is TRBJ2-7; 7 bases map to TRBD1. Per germline, CDR1 LNHDA and CDR2 SQIVND (reference sequence). V gave up 8 bases and J gave up 2 bases; unmatched junction bases: 12. There are 15 residues in the CDR3. The CDR3 bases are TGTGCCAGTGGACCCAAACGGACAGGAACCTACGAGCAGTACTTC. Translating it yields CASGPKRTGTYEQYF.

The CDR3 sequence is CASRTGLNSPLHF. The DNA for the CDR3 is TGTGCCAGCAGGACAGGGTTGAATTCACCCCTCCACTTT. The chain employs TRBV7-3 and TRBJ1-6; 7 bases are a match to TRBD1. The CDR3 is 13 residues long. Germline-derived CDR1 and CDR2 are SGHTA and FQGTGA. The V and J ends lost 6 bases and 7 bases, in that order; junction bases with no gene match: 3.

The rearrangement links TRBV10-3 to TRBJ1-1; D perhaps matches TRBD1 (5 bases). This CDR3 has 13 residues. Germline V CDR1 and CDR2: ENHRY, SYGVKD. V lost 11 bases, J lost 1 base, and 14 bases lay in between. The CDR3 region is CAAFGGANTEAFF. The CDR3 nucleotides read TGTGCCGCCTTCGGAGGGGCGAACACTGAAGCTTTCTTT.

The chain is built from TRBV10-3 and TRBJ2-7; D remains ambiguous. CDR3 size: 13 residues. Trimming left V 5 bases short and J 0 bases short, with 8 bases between. Germline V gene sequence: CDR1 ENHRY, CDR2 SYGVKD. The CDR3 region is CAISPGGSYEQYF. In DNA, the CDR3 is TGTGCCATCAGTCCGGGTGGCTCCTACGAGCAGTACTTC.

This chain connects TRBV6-6 to TRBJ1-2; D possibly corresponds to TRBD1 (5 bases). Germline CDR1 and CDR2: MNHNY and SVGAGI (reference sequence). CDR3 length: 17 residues. Trimming removed 2 bases from V and 0 bases from J, with 16 bases in between. CDR3 sequence (DNA): TGTGCCAGCAGTTACCCCCCGCAGGGCATAGCTAACTATGGCTACACCTTC. Its protein product is CASSYPPQGIANYGYTF.

This clonotype was found a few times. The chain couples TRBV6-1 to TRBJ1-6, with TRBD1 matching 7 bases. Germline trimming cut 5 bases from V and 9 bases from J; bases unmatched to any gene: 1. Germline CDR1 and CDR2: MNHNS and SASEGT. The CDR3 has 12 amino acids. CDR3 amino acids: CASSNRGSPLHF. CDR3 sequence (DNA): TGTGCCAGCAGTAACAGGGGTTCACCCCTCCACTTT.

The chain recombines TRBV12-3 or TRBV12-4 with TRBJ2-1, with 7 bases fitting TRBD1. The CDR3 covers 13 residues. As DNA, the CDR3 is TGTGCTTCCTTGGACAGGTCGGTCAGTGAGCAGTTCTTC. Its protein is CASLDRSVSEQFF.

The gene calls are TRBV19 and TRBJ2-1, with TRBD2 matching 7 bases. The CDR3 spans 16 residues. V lost 3 bases to trimming and J lost 2 bases; unmatched junction nucleotides: 7. In germline, CDR1 is LNHDA, CDR2 SQIVND (reference sequence). The CDR3 reads CASSIASGTPYNEQFF. DNA of the CDR3: TGTGCCAGTAGTATCGCGAGCGGGACGCCCTACAATGAGCAGTTCTTC.

The genes are TRBV12-3 or TRBV12-4 and TRBJ1-4; D gene ambiguous. Gene TRBJ2-2 matches the end of the DNA better, so the J call may be wrong. The CDR3 has 11 amino acids. The chain's CDR3 is CASSFDRELFF. As DNA, the CDR3 is TGTGCCAGCAGTTTCGACAGGGAGCTGTTTTTT.

V is TRBV2 and J is TRBJ1-5; D gene uncertain. This CDR3 spans 15 amino acids. With 6 bases removed from V and 4 bases from J, the gap between germline ends came to 16 bases. Germline assignment: CDR1 SNHLY and CDR2 FYNNEI. The CDR3 nucleotides are TGTGCCAGCAGCGAGGACGGACGCGGAAATCAGCCCCAGCATTTT. Amino acid sequence: CASSEDGRGNQPQHF.

The chain links TRBV19 to TRBJ2-5; 11 nucleotides agree with TRBD2. Germline V gene lookup returns CDR1 LNHDA and CDR2 SQIVND (reference sequence). Trimming took 1 base from V and 1 from J; bases not matched to a gene: 2. The CDR3 is 16 amino acids. The CDR3 region has the DNA TGTGCCAGTAGTATAGGACTAGCGGGATTCCAAGAGACCCAGTACTTC. It encodes CASSIGLAGFQETQYF.

The chain has TRBV14 and TRBJ1-6, with D possibly matching TRBD1 (5 bases). Trimming pared 1 base from V and 10 bases from J, leaving 8 bases between. The CDR3 has 13 amino acids. In germline, CDR1 is SGHDN, CDR2 FVKESK. CDR3 amino acids: CASSQVTASPLHF. For the CDR3, the DNA is TGTGCCAGCAGCCAAGTGACAGCCTCACCCCTCCACTTT.

The V and J genes are TRBV9 and TRBJ1-5; possibly TRBD1 for D (5 bases). Germline V CDR1 and CDR2: SGDLS, YYNGEE. This CDR3 region has 15 residues. V shed 4 bases and J shed 0 bases, with 11 bases lying between them. The CDR3 is CASSTTGYSNQPQHF. The CDR3 DNA reads TGTGCCAGCAGCACCACAGGTTATAGCAATCAGCCCCAGCATTTT.

The chain couples TRBV4-2 to TRBJ2-7, with D uncertain. Trimming cost V 0 bases and J 5 bases, with 11 bases left between them. Germline CDR1 is LGHNA and CDR2 is YNFKEQ. This CDR3 has 14 residues. The CDR3 loop reads CASSQDLVYDEQYF. The CDR3 DNA is TGTGCCAGCAGCCAAGATCTAGTTTATGACGAGCAGTACTTC.